This T cell receptor beta chain was retrieved from a study of graft-versus-host responses after intestinal transplantation. Study-level information: Recipients were given multivisceral, liver-intestinal, or isolated intestinal transplants. Broader study findings: Marrow from the recipient contained GvH clones, some of which had appeared first in ileum or blood. High graft-versus-host to host-versus-graft clonal ratios were found in allografts of patients who had graft-donor T cell macrochimerism.

Some clones are missing from TCRdb's copy, which holds only in-frame ones; the method was immunoSEQ multiplex PCR. Here the sample spans 60,000 to 80,000 clones, about 92% being singletons. This CDR3 contains 15 residues. With 5 bases removed from V and 7 bases from J, the gap between germline ends came to 20 bases. CDR1 and CDR2 from the germline V gene are SGHAT and FQNNGV. For this clone: The antigen remains undetermined.

This clonotype was obtained from a human donor who received an intestinal transplant. This sequence joins TRBV11-2 and TRBJ1-2; maybe TRBD1 (5 bases). Sequenced here: unstimulated CD8+ T cells sorted from spleen or lymph node cells, sampled before intestinal transplant. CDR3 region: CASSPRGRATSGYTF. In DNA, the CDR3 is TGTGCCAGCAGCCCCCGAGGCAGGGCGACGAGTGGCTACACCTTC.